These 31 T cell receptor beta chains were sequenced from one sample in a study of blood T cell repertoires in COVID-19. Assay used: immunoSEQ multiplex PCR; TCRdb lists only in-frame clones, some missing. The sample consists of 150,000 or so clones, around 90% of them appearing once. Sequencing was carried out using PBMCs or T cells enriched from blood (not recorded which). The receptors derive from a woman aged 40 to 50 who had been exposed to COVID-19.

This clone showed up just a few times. The CDR3 sequence is CASSLDRVSPLHF. In DNA, the CDR3 is TGTGCCAGCAGCTTGGACAGGGTTTCACCCCTCCACTTT. The chain is built from TRBV5-4 and TRBJ1-6; D perhaps matches TRBD1 (6 bases). This CDR3 comprises 13 residues. V was pared by 0 bases and J by 9 bases, with 7 bases between. Germline V gene lookup returns CDR1 SGHNT and CDR2 YYREEE (reference sequence).

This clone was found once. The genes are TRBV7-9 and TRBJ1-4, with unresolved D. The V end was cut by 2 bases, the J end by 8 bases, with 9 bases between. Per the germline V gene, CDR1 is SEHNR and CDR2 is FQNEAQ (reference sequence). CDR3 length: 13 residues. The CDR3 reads CASSLLRIEKLFF. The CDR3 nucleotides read TGTGCCAGCAGCTTATTGAGAATCGAAAAACTGTTTTTT.

This CDR3 is CASSFGSSGANVLTF. The CDR3 DNA is TGTGCCAGCAGTTTTGGCAGCTCTGGGGCCAACGTCCTGACTTTC. This chain links TRBV27 with TRBJ2-6; D remains unclear. This CDR3 is 15 amino acids long. Germline values: CDR1 MNHEY, CDR2 SMNVEV (reference sequence). V lost 3 bases to trimming and J lost 0 bases, with 6 bases between them.

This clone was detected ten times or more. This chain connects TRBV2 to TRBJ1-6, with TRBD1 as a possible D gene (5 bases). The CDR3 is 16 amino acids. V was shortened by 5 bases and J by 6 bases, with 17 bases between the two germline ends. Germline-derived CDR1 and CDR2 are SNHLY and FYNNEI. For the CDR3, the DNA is TGTGCCAGCAGTAAGACCTACGGGGGTATTAATTCACCCCTCCACTTT. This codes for CASSKTYGGINSPLHF.

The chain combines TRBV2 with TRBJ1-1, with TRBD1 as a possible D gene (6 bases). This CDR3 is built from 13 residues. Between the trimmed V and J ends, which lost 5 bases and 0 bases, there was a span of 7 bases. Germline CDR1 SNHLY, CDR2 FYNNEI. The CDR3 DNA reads TGTGCCAGCAGTACAGGGCTGAACACTGAAGCTTTCTTT. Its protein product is CASSTGLNTEAFF.

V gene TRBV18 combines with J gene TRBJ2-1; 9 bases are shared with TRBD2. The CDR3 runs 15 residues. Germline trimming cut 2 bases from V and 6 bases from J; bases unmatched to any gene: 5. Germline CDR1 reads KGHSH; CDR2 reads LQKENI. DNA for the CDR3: TGTGCCAGCTCACCAAGTCTAGCGGGACGCAATGAGCAGTTCTTC. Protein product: CASSPSLAGRNEQFF.

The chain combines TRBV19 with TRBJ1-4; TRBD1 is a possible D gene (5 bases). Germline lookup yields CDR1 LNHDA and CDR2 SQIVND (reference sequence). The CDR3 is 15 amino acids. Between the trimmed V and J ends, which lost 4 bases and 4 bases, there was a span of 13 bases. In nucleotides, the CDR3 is TGTGCCAGTAGTACCGCCGACAGTTATAATGAAAAACTGTTTTTT. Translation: CASSTADSYNEKLFF.

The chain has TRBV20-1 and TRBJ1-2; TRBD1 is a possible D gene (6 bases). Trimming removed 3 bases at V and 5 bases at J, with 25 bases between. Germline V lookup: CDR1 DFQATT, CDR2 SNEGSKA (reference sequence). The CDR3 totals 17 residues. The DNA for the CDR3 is TGCAGTGCTAGTTCCGTATTGAGGACAGAGTTGGAGTATGGCTACACCTTC. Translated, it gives CSASSVLRTELEYGYTF.

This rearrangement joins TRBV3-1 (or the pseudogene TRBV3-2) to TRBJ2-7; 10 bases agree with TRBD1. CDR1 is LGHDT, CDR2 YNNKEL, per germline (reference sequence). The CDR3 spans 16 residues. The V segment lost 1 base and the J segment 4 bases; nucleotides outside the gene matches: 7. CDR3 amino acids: CASSQALRQGAYEQYF. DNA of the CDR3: TGTGCCAGCAGCCAAGCCCTCCGACAGGGGGCATACGAGCAGTACTTC.

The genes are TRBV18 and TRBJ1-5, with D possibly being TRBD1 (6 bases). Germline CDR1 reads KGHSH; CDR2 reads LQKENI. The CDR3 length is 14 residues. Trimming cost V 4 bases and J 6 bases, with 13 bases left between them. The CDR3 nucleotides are TGTGCCAGCTCACGAGAGGGGGTGGGTCAGCCCCAGCATTTT. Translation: CASSREGVGQPQHF.

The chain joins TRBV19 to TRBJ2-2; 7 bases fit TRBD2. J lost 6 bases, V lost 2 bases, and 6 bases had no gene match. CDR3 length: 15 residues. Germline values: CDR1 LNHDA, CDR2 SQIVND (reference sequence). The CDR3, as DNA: TGTGCCAGTAGTATAACTGGCGGGGGTGCCGGGGAGCTGTTTTTT. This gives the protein CASSITGGGAGELFF.

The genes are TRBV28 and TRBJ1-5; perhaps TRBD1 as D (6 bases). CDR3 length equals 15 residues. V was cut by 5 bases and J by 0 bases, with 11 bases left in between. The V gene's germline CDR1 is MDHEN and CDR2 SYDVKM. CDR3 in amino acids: CASSPDSYSNQPQHF. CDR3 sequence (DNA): TGTGCCAGCAGTCCGGACAGTTATAGCAATCAGCCCCAGCATTTT.

CDR3 nucleotide sequence: TGTGCCAGCAGCGATAGCCGGGCCAGGGCTAGGAGCTCCTATAATTCACCCCTCCACTTT. This codes for CASSDSRARARSSYNSPLHF. The V gene is TRBV28, the J gene TRBJ1-6; a possible D gene is TRBD1 (5 bases). This CDR3 spans 20 amino acids. V lost 6 bases to trimming and J lost 0 bases, with 24 bases between them. The germline V gene encodes CDR1 MDHEN and CDR2 SYDVKM. Combining the CDR3 with reference TRBV28 and TRBJ1-6 gives the whole variable domain DVKVTQSSRYLVKRTGEKVFLECVQDMDHENMFWYRQDPGLGLRLIYFSYDVKMKEKGDIPEGYSVSREKKERFSLILESASTNQTSMYLCASSDSRARARSSYNSPLHFGNGTRLTVT.

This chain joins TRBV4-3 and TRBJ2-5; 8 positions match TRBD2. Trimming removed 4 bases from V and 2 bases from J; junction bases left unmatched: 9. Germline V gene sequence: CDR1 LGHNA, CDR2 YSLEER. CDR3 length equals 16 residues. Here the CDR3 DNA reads TGCGCCAGCAGCCCCGCTGGACTAGCTGAACAAGAGACCCAGTACTTC. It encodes CASSPAGLAEQETQYF.

CDR3: CASSLFRTFSYEQYF. Here the CDR3 DNA reads TGTGCCAGCAGCTTGTTCCGGACATTTAGCTACGAGCAGTACTTC. The genes are TRBV7-8 and TRBJ2-7, with a tentative D call TRBD1 (5 bases). The CDR3 consists of 15 residues. Germline V lookup: CDR1 SGHVS, CDR2 FQNEAQ. The ends were cut back, 3 bases at V and 3 bases at J, with 15 bases in the middle.

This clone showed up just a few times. The CDR3 DNA follows: TGTGCCAGCAGCTCACAGACAGATCCTCTAAACATTCAGTACTTC. Amino acid sequence: CASSSQTDPLNIQYF. V gene TRBV7-9 combines with J gene TRBJ2-4, with a tentative D call TRBD1 (5 bases). The CDR3 is 15 amino acids. Germline values: CDR1 SEHNR, CDR2 FQNEAQ (reference sequence). Between the trimmed V and J ends, which lost 4 bases and 6 bases, there was a span of 16 bases. The full variable domain, in which reference TRBV7-9 and TRBJ2-4 provide the parts outside the CDR3, is DTGVSQNPRHKITKRGQNVTFRCDPISEHNRLYWYRQTLGQGPEFLTYFQNEAQLEKSRLLSDRFSAERPKGSFSTLEIQRTEQGDSAMYLCASSSQTDPLNIQYFGAGTRLSVL.

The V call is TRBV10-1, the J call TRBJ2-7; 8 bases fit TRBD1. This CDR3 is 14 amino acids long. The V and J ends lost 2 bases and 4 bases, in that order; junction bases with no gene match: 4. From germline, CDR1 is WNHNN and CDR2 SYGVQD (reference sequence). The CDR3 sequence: CASSERTGPYEQYF. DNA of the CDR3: TGCGCCAGCAGTGAGCGGACAGGGCCTTACGAGCAGTACTTC.

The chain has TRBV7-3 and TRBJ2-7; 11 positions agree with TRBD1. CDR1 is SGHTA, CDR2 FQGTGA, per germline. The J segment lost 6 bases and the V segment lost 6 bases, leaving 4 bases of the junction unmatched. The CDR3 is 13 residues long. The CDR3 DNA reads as TGTGCCAGCAGGTCCGGGACAGGGGGCGAGCAGTACTTC. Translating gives CASRSGTGGEQYF.

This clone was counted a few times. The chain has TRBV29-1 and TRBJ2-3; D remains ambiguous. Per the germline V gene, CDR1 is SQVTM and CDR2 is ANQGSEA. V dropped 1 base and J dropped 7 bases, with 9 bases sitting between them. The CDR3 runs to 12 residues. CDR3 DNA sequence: TGCAGCGTTGAAGTACTTAGAAATACGCAGTATTTT. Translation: CSVEVLRNTQYF.

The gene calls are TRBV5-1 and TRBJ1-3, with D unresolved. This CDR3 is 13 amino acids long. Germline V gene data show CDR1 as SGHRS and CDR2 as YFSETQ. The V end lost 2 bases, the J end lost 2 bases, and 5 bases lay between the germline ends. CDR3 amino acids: CASSFAAGNTIYF. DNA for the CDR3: TGCGCCAGCAGCTTTGCAGCTGGAAACACCATATATTTT.

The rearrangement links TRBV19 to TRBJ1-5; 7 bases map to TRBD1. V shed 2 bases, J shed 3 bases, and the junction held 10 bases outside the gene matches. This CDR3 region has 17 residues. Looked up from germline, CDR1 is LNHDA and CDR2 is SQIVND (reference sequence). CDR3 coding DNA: TGTGCCAGTAGTATATCGACAGGGCGGGGAATCAATCAGCCCCAGCATTTT. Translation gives CASSISTGRGINQPQHF.

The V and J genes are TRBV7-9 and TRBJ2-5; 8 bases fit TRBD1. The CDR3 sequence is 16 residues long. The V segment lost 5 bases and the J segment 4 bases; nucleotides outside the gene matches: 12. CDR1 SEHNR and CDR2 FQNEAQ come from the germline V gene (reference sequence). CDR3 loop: CASSPWAGGLGETQYF. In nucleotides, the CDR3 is TGTGCCAGCAGCCCCTGGGCAGGGGGCTTGGGAGAGACCCAGTACTTC.

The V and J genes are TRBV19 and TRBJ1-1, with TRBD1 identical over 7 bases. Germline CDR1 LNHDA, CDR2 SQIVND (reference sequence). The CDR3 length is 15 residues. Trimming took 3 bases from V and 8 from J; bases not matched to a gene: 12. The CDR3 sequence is CASSISETGPLEAFF. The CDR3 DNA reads TGTGCCAGTAGTATTTCCGAGACAGGGCCCCTAGAAGCTTTCTTT.

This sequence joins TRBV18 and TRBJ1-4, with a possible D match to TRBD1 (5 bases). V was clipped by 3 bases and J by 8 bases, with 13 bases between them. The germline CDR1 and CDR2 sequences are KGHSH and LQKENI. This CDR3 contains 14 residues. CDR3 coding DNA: TGTGCCAGCTCACCCAGGCAGGGTTTGGAAAAACTGTTTTTT. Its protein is CASSPRQGLEKLFF.

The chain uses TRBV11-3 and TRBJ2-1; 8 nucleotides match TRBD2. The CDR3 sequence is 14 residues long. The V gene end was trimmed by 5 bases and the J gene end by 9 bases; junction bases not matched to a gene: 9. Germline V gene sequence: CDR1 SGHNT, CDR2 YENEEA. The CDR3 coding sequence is TGTGCCAGCAGCCCGAGCGGGAGAATCAGTGAGCAGTTCTTC. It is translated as CASSPSGRISEQFF.

This chain's CDR3 is CASSLNSGTGGSNEQFF. Here the CDR3 DNA reads TGTGCCAGCAGCTTAAATTCCGGGACAGGGGGGAGCAATGAGCAGTTCTTC. The chain combines TRBV7-6 with TRBJ2-1, with 11 bases lining up with TRBD1. Germline lookup yields CDR1 SGHVS and CDR2 FNYEAQ. Trimming at V came to 2 bases and at J to 6 bases, leaving 9 bases not matched to a gene. The CDR3 loop spans 17 amino acids.

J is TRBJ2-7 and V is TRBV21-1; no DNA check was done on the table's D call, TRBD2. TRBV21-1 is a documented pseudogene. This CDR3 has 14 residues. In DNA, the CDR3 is TGTGCCAGCGAGGTGCGTCGAACATCCTACGAGCAGTACTTC. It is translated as CASEVRRTSYEQYF.

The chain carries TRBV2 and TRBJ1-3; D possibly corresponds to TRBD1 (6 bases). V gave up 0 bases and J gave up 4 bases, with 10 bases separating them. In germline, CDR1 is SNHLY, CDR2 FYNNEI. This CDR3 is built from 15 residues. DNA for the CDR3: TGTGCCAGCAGTGAAGCGGACAGACTCGGAAACACCATATATTTT. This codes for CASSEADRLGNTIYF.

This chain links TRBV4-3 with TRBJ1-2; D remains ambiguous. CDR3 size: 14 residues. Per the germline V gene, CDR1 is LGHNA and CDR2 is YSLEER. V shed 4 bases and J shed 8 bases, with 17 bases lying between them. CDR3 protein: CASSPRTSSGGYTF. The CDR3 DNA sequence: TGCGCCAGCAGCCCTAGGACTTCCTCGGGGGGCTACACCTTC.

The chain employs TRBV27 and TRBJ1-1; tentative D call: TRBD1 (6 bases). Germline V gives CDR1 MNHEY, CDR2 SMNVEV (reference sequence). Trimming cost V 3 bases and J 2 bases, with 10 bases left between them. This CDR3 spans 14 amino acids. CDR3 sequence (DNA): TGTGCCAGCAGTTTTCACAGGGTAAACACTGAAGCTTTCTTT. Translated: CASSFHRVNTEAFF.

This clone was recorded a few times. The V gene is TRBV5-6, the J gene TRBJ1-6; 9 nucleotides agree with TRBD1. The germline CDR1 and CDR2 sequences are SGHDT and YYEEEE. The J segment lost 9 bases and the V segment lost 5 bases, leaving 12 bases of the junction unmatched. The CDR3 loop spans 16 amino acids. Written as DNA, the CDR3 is TGTGCCAGCAGGCAACGGACAGGGGTCGTGCGTTCACCCCTCCACTTT. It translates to CASRQRTGVVRSPLHF. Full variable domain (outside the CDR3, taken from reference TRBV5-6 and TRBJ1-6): DAGVTQSPTHLIKTRGQQVTLRCSPKSGHDTVSWYQQALGQGPQFIFQYYEEEERQRGNFPDRFSGHQFPNYSSELNVNALLLGDSALYLCASRQRTGVVRSPLHFGNGTRLTVT.